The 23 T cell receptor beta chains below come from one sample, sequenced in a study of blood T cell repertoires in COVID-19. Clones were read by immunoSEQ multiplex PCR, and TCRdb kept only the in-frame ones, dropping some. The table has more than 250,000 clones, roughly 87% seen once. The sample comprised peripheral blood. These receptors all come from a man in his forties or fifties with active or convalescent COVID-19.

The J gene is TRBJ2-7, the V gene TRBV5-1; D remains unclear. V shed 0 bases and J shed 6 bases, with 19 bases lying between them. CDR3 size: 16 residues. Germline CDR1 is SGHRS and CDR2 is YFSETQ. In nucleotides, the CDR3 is TGCGCCAGCAGCTTGGGGTCAGCCCTAACGGGTGCCGAGCAGTACTTC. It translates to CASSLGSALTGAEQYF.

This chain's CDR3 is CASSLSGTASNTIYF. Here the CDR3 DNA reads TGTGCCAGCAGTTTATCAGGGACAGCGTCGAACACCATATATTTT. The rearrangement uses TRBV27 and TRBJ1-3; 7 bases fit TRBD1. The germline gives CDR1 MNHEY, CDR2 SMNVEV (reference sequence). The CDR3 has 15 amino acids. V shed 0 bases, J shed 7 bases, and the junction held 6 bases outside the gene matches.

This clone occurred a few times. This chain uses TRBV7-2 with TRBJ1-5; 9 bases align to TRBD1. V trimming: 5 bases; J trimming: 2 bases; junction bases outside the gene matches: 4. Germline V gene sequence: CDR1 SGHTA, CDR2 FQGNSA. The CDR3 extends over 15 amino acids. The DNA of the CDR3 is TGTGCCAGCAGCCCACAGGGGGCCGGCAATCAGCCCCAGCATTTT. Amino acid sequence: CASSPQGAGNQPQHF.

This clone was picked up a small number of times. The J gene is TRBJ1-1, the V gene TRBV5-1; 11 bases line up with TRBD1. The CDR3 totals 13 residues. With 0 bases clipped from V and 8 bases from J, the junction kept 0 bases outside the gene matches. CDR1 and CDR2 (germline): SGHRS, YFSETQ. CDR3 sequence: CASSLGTGGEAFF. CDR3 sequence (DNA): TGCGCCAGCAGCTTGGGGACAGGGGGCGAAGCTTTCTTT. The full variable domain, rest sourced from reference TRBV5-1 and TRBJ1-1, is KAGVTQTPRYLIKTRGQQVTLSCSPISGHRSVSWYQQTPGQGLQFLFEYFSETQRNKGNFPGRFSGRQFSNSRSEMNVSTLELGDSALYLCASSLGTGGEAFFGQGTRLTVV.

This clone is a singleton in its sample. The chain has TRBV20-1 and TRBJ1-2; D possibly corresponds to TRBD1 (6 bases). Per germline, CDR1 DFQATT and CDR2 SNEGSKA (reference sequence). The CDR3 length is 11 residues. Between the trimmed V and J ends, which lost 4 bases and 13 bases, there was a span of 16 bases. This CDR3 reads CSAKVWDTLTF. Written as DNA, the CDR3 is TGCAGTGCTAAAGTTTGGGACACACTCACCTTC.

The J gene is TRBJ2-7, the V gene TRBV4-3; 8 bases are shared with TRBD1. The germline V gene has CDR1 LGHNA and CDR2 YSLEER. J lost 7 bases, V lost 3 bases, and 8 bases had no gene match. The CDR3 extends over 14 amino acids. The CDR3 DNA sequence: TGCGCCAGCAGCCAGCAGGACAGGGAAGGGGAGCAGTACTTC. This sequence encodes CASSQQDREGEQYF.

This CDR3 is CASSQAQGMNSPLHF. CDR3 nucleotide sequence: TGTGCCAGCAGCCAAGCTCAGGGAATGAATTCACCCCTCCACTTT. The J gene is TRBJ1-6, the V gene TRBV3-1 (or the pseudogene TRBV3-2); perhaps TRBD1 as D (5 bases). Per the germline V gene, CDR1 is LGHDT and CDR2 is YNNKEL (reference sequence). The CDR3 is 15 amino acids. The V end was cut by 1 base, the J end by 7 bases, with 11 bases between.

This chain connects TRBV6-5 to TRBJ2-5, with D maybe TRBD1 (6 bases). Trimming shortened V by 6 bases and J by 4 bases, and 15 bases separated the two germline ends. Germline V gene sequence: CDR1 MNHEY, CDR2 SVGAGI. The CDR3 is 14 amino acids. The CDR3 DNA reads TGTGCCAGCAGGCCCCAGGGGTATGGAGAGACCCAGTACTTC. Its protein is CASRPQGYGETQYF.

The CDR3 region has the DNA TGCGCCAGCAGCCAAGGGGGGGGCCTAAAAGATACGCAGTATTTT. This codes for CASSQGGGLKDTQYF. The rearrangement joins TRBV4-3 to TRBJ2-3; perhaps TRBD2 as D (7 bases). Trimming removed 1 base from V and 5 bases from J, with 13 bases in between. The CDR3 totals 15 residues. Germline CDR1 and CDR2: LGHNA and YSLEER.

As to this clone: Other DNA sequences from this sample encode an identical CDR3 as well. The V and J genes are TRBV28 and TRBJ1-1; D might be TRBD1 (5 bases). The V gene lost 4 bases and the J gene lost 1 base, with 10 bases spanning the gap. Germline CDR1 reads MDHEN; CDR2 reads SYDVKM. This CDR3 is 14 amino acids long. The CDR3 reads CASSSGQGNTEAFF. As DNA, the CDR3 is TGTGCCAGCAGTTCAGGTCAGGGGAACACTGAAGCTTTCTTT.

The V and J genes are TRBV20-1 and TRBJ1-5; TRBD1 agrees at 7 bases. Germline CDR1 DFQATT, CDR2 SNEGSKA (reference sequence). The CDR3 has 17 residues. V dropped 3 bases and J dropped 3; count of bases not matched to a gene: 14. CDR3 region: CSASWGSGGGDNQPQHF. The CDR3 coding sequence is TGCAGTGCTAGTTGGGGATCAGGGGGAGGTGACAATCAGCCCCAGCATTTT.

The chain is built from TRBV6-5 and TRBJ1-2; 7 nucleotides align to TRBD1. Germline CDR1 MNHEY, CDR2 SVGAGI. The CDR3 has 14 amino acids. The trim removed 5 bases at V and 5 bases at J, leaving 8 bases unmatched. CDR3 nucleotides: TGTGCCAGCAGTCCCCAGGAGGGGGCATATGGCTACACCTTC. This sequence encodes CASSPQEGAYGYTF.

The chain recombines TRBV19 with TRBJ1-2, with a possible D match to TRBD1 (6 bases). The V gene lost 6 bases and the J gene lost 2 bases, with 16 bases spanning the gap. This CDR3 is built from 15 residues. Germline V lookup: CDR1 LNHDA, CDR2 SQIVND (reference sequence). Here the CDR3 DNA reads TGTGCCAGTAGACGGACAGTTGGGGCCAACTATGGCTACACCTTC. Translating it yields CASRRTVGANYGYTF.

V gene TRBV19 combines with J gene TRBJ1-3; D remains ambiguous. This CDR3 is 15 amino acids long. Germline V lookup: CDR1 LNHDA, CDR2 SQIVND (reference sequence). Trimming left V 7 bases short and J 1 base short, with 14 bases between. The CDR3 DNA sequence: TGTGCCAGTACGCGAACAGCAGAATCTGGAAACACCATATATTTT. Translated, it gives CASTRTAESGNTIYF.

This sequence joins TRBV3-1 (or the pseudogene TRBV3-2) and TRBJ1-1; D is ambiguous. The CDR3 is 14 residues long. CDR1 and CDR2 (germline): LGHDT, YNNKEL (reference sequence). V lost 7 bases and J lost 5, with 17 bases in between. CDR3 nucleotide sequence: TGTGCCAGCACCCCTAGCGTCTCTAGTACTGAAGCTTTCTTT. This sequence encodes CASTPSVSSTEAFF.

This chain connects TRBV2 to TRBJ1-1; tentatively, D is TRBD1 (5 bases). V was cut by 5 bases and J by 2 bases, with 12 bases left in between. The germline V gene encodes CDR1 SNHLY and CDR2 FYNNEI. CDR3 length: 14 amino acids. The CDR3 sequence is CASSLSRANTEAFF. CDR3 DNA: TGTGCCAGCAGTTTAAGCAGGGCTAACACTGAAGCTTTCTTT.

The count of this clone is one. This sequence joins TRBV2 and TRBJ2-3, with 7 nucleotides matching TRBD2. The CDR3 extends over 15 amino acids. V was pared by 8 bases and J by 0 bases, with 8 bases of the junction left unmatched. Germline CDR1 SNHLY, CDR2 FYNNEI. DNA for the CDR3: TGTGCCAGCCGACTTCTAGCGGATAGCACAGATACGCAGTATTTT. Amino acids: CASRLLADSTDTQYF.

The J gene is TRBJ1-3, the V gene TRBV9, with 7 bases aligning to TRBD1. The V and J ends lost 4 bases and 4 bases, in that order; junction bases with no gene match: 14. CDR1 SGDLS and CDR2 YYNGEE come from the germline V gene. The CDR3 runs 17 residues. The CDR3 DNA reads TGTGCCAGCAGCCGGCCCAGGAGAGGGGGCGCAGGAAACACCATATATTTT. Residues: CASSRPRRGGAGNTIYF.

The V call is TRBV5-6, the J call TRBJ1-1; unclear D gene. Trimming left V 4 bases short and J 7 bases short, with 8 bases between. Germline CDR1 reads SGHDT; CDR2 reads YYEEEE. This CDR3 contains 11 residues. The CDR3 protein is CASSEQNEAFF. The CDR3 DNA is TGTGCCAGCAGCGAACAGAATGAAGCTTTCTTT. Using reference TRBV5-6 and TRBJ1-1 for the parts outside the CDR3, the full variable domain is DAGVTQSPTHLIKTRGQQVTLRCSPKSGHDTVSWYQQALGQGPQFIFQYYEEEERQRGNFPDRFSGHQFPNYSSELNVNALLLGDSALYLCASSEQNEAFFGQGTRLTVV.

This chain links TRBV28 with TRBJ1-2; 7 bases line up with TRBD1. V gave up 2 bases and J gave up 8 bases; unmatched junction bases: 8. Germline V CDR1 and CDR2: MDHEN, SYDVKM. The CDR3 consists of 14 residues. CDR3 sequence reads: CASSLPRQGWGYTF. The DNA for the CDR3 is TGTGCCAGCAGTTTACCCCGACAGGGCTGGGGCTACACCTTC.

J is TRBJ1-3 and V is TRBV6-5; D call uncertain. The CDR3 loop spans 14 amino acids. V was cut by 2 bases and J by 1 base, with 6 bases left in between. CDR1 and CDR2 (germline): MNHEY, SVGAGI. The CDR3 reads CASSYGESGNTIYF. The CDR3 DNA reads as TGTGCCAGCAGTTACGGGGAGTCTGGAAACACCATATATTTT.

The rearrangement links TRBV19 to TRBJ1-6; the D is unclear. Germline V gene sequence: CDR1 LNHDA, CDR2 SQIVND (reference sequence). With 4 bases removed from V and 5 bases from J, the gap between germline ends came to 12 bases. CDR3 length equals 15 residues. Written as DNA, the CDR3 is TGTGCCAGTAGTACCCAGACGGGGAATAATTCACCCCTCCACTTT. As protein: CASSTQTGNNSPLHF. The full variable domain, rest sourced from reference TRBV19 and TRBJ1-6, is DGGITQSPKYLFRKEGQNVTLSCEQNLNHDAMYWYRQDPGQGLRLIYYSQIVNDFQKGDIAEGYSVSREKKESFPLTVTSAQKNPTAFYLCASSTQTGNNSPLHFGNGTRLTVT.

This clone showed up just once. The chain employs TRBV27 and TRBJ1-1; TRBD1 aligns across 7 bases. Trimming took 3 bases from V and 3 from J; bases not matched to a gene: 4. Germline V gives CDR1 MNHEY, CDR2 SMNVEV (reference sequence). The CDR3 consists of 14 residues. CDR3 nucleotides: TGTGCCAGCAGTTTTCGACAGGGTGACACTGAAGCTTTCTTT. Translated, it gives CASSFRQGDTEAFF.